The rows below give T cell receptor beta chains drawn from one sample of a study of monozygotic twins with inflammatory bowel disease. TCRdb re-called the 5' RACE reads, yielding one record per CDR3 amino acid sequence without DNA. This table lists 40,000 to 45,000 distinct CDR3 sequences. Sequencing was performed on blood. The receptors derive from a human donor with ulcerative colitis or Crohn's disease, or a healthy co-twin of an affected twin (not recorded which). Each CDR3 is given with its conserved first and last residue. The order of the fields is J gene, V gene, CDR3 protein.

>TRBJ2-5|TRBV12-3/TRBV12-4
CASSSQGPQETQYF
>TRBJ1-5|TRBV27
CASSPRGEGPQPQHF
>TRBJ1-1|TRBV12-3/TRBV12-4
CASSPGHGPNTEAFF
>TRBJ1-5|TRBV7-9
CASSLDGGGNQPQHF
>TRBJ2-3|TRBV5-6
CASSLGTDLLRTDTQYF
>TRBJ1-5|TRBV20-1
CSAREGRSILQPQHF
>TRBJ1-2|TRBV27
CASSLSKTGGSYGYTF
>TRBJ2-1|TRBV28
CASSLPGRTYNEQFF
>TRBJ1-1|TRBV7-9
CASSLKGGEAFF
>TRBJ1-2|TRBV7-2
CASSPRGQSYGYTF
>TRBJ1-2|TRBV7-2
CASSLAPQGRFNYGYTF
>TRBJ1-1|TRBV20-1
CSAKQGDKNTEAFF
>TRBJ1-2|TRBV4-1
CASSQDPNYGYTF
>TRBJ1-5|TRBV11-2
CASSLGMGQPQHF
>TRBJ2-7|TRBV20-1
CSAREDFREQYF
>TRBJ2-2|TRBV5-1
CASRLVTGGGTGELFF
>TRBJ2-7|TRBV7-2
CASSSGDVWVGYEQYF
>TRBJ1-4|TRBV6-6
CASSYGTSNEKLFF
>TRBJ2-2|TRBV7-2
CASRIGGANGELFF
>TRBJ1-2|TRBV6-1
CASQKQENYGYTF
>TRBJ2-5|TRBV29-1
CSVVRGTIQETQYF
>TRBJ2-3|TRBV24-1
CATSDFRTGVAYRTDTQYF